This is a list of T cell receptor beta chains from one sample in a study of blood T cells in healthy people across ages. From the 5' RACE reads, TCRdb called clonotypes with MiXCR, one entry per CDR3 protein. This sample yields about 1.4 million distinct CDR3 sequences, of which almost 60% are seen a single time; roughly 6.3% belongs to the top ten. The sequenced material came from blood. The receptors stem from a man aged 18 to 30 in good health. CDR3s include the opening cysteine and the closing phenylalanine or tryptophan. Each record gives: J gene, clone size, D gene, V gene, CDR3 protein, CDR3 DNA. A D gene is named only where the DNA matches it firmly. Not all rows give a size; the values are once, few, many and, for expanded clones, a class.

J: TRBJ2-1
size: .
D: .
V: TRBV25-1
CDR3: CASDDGSYNEQFF
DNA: TGTGCCAGCGATGACGGGTCTTACAATGAGCAGTTCTTC

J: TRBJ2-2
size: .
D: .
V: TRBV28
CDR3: CASSPLTNSRNTGELFF
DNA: TGTGCCAGCAGTCCCCTTACTAACAGCCGGAACACCGGGGAGCTGTTTTTT

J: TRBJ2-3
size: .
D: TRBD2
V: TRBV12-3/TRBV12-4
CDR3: CASGPPSGLTDTQYF
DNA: TGTGCCAGCGGCCCTCCTAGCGGTCTCACAGATACGCAGTATTTT

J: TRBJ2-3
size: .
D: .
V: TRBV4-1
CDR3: CASSQEEVQGRADTQYF
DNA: TGCGCCAGCAGCCAAGAAGAGGTACAGGGGAGGGCAGATACGCAGTATTTT

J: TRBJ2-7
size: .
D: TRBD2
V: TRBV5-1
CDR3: CASSPSLLAGGLYEQYF
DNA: TGCGCCAGCAGCCCGTCCCTGCTAGCGGGAGGACTCTACGAGCAGTACTTC

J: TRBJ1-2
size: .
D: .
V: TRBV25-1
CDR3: CASRPRDRSGYTF
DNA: TGTGCCAGCAGACCTAGAGACAGGTCTGGCTACACCTTC

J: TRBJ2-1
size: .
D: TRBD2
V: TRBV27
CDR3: CASSSRTRSGNEQFF
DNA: TGTGCCAGCAGTTCTCGGACTAGGAGCGGCAATGAGCAGTTCTTC

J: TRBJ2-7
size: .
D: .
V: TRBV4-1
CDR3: CATMDGHNEQYF
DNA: TGCGCCACCATGGACGGCCACAATGAGCAGTACTTC

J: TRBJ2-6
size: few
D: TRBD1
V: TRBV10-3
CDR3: CAISTGGAGANVLTF
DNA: TGTGCCATCAGCACAGGGGGCGCTGGGGCCAACGTCCTGACTTTC

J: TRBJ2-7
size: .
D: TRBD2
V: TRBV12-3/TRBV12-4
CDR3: CASSLGLAGEDEQYF
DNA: TGTGCCAGCAGTTTAGGTCTAGCGGGAGAGGACGAGCAGTACTTC

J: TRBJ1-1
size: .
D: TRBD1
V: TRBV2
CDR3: CASRRTGLTEAFF
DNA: TGTGCCAGCCGTCGGACAGGGCTCACTGAAGCTTTCTTT

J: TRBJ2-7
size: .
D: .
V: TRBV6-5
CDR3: CASSYSEGECEQYF
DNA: TGTGCCAGCAGTTACTCGGAAGGGGAGTGCGAGCAGTACTTC

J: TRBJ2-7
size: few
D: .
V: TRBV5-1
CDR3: CASSLEGATLREQYF
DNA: TGCGCCAGCAGCTTAGAGGGAGCTACTTTGCGCGAGCAGTACTTC

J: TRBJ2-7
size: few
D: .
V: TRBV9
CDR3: CASSSGGGYSYEQYF
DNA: TGTGCCAGCAGCTCAGGAGGGGGGTACTCCTACGAGCAGTACTTC

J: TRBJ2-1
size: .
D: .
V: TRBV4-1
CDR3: CASSQGPHYNEQFF
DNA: TGCGCCAGCAGCCAGGGCCCTCACTACAATGAGCAGTTCTTC

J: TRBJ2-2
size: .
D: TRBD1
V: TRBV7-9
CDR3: CASSFPGTGGPFFVGELFF
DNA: TGTGCCAGCAGCTTCCCCGGGACAGGGGGACCTTTTTTTGTCGGGGAGCTGTTTTTT

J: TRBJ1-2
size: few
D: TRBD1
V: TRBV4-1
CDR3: CASFDRGFLRGGYTF
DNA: TGCGCCAGCTTCGACAGGGGGTTTTTAAGAGGCGGCTACACCTTC

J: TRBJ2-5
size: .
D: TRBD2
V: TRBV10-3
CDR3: CAISGGGSETQYF
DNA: TGTGCCATCAGTGGGGGGGGTTCGGAGACCCAGTACTTC

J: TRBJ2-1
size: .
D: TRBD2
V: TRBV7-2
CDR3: CASSISGGAHNEQFF
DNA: TGTGCCAGCAGCATTAGCGGGGGGGCCCACAATGAGCAGTTCTTC

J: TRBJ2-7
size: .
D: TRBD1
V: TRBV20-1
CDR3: CSARDPGTGYYEQYF
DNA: TGCAGTGCTAGAGATCCCGGGACAGGGTACTACGAGCAGTACTTC

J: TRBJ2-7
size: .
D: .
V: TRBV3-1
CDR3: CAGSQVPAVRSYEQYF
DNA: TGTGCCGGCAGCCAAGTCCCAGCGGTTAGATCCTACGAGCAGTACTTC

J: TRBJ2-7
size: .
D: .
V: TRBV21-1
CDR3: CASSKVGRYF
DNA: TGTGCCAGCAGCAAAGTAGGCAGGTACTTC

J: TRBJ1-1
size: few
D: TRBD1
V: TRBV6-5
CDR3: CASSSGTGNAAFF
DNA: TGTGCCAGCAGTTCCGGGACAGGGAATGCAGCTTTCTTT

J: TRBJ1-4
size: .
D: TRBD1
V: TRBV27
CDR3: CASSSRTGFNEKLFF
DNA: TGTGCCAGCAGTTCCCGGACAGGGTTTAATGAAAAACTGTTTTTT

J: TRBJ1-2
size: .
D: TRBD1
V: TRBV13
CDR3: CASSLGSGGLDGYTF
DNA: TGTGCCAGCAGCTTAGGTTCAGGGGGTTTGGATGGCTACACCTTC

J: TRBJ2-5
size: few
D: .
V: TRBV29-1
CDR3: CSVEAEQETQYF
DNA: TGCAGCGTTGAGGCAGAACAAGAGACCCAGTACTTC

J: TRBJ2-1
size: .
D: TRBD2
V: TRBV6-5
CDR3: CASSYMRGFEQFF
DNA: TGTGCCAGCAGTTATATGCGGGGGTTTGAGCAGTTCTTC

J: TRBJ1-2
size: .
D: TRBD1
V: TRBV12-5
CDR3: CASGAQGADGYTF
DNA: TGTGCTAGTGGTGCCCAGGGGGCCGATGGCTACACCTTC

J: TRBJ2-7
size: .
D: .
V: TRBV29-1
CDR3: CSGFWGYEQYF
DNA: TGCAGCGGTTTTTGGGGCTACGAGCAGTACTTC

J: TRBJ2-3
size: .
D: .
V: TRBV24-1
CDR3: CATAPRTSTDTQYF
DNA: TGTGCCACCGCTCCGAGGACTAGCACAGATACGCAGTATTTT

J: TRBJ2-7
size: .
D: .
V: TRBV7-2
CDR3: CASRTRSEQYF
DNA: TGTGCCAGCAGAACCCGATCCGAGCAGTACTTC

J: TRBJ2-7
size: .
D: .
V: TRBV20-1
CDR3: CSARDEAYYEQYF
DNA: TGCAGTGCTAGGGACGAAGCCTACTACGAGCAGTACTTC

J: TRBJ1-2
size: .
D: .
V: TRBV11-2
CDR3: CASSSHRASDANYGYTF
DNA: TGTGCCAGCAGCTCCCACAGGGCATCCGACGCTAACTATGGCTACACCTTC

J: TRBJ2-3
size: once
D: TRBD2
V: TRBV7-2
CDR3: CASSPGAGVVTDTQYF
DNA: TGTGCCAGCAGCCCAGGAGCGGGGGTGGTCACAGATACGCAGTATTTT

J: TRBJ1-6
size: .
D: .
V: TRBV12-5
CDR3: CASGFGQQNSPLHF
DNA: TGTGCTAGTGGTTTCGGCCAGCAAAATTCACCCCTCCACTTT

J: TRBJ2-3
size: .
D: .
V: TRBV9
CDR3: CASSAYPSTGTQYF
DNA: TGTGCCAGCAGCGCGTATCCCTCCACAGGTACGCAGTATTTT

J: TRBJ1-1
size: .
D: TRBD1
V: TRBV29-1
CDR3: CSVDRGIPGTGGPLNTEAFF
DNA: TGCAGCGTTGATAGGGGGATTCCCGGGACAGGGGGTCCCCTGAACACTGAAGCTTTCTTT

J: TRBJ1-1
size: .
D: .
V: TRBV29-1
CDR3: CSASSALAEDTEAFF
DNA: TGCAGCGCCTCATCGGCCCTAGCTGAGGACACTGAAGCTTTCTTT

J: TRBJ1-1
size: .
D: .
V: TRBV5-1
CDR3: CASSFWGGDTEAFF
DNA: TGCGCCAGCAGCTTCTGGGGTGGGGACACTGAAGCTTTCTTT

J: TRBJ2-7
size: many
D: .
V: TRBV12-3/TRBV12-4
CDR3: CASSTGLYEQYF
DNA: TGTGCCAGCAGTACTGGACTATACGAGCAGTACTTC

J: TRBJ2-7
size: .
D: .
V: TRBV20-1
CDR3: CSARSRDTYEQYF
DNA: TGCAGTGCTAGATCTAGGGACACCTACGAGCAGTACTTC

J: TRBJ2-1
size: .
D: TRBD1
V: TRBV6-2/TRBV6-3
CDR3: CASSSPRDRVGDEQFF
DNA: TGTGCCAGCAGTTCCCCTCGGGACAGGGTTGGGGATGAGCAGTTCTTC

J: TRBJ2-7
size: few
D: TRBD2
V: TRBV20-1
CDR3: CSAPSREGGYEQYF
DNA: TGCAGTGCCCCTTCGCGGGAGGGCGGGTACGAGCAGTACTTC

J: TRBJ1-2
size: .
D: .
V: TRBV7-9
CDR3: CASSLGGVATYGYTF
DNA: TGTGCCAGCAGCTTAGGTGGGGTTGCAACTTATGGCTACACCTTC

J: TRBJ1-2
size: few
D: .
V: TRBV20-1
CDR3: CSARRDRDYGYTF
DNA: TGCAGTGCTCGAAGGGACCGAGACTATGGCTACACCTTC

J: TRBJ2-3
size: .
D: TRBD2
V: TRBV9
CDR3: CASSVMRLAHSSTDTQYF
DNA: TGTGCCAGCAGCGTAATGCGACTAGCCCATTCGAGCACAGATACGCAGTATTTT

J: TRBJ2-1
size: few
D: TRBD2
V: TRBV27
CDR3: CASSLSASGISEQFF
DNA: TGTGCCAGCAGTTTATCGGCTAGCGGGATCAGTGAGCAGTTCTTC

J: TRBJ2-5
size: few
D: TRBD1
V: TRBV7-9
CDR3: CASRNDRVQETQYF
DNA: TGTGCCAGCAGAAACGACAGGGTCCAAGAGACCCAGTACTTC

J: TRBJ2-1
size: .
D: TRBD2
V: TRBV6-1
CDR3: CASSESGTSVRNEQFF
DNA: TGTGCCAGCAGTGAAAGTGGGACTAGCGTGAGGAATGAGCAGTTCTTC

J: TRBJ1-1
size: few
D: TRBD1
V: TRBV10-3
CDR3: CAISGPGQGEAEAFF
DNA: TGTGCCATCAGTGGACCCGGACAGGGAGAGGCTGAAGCTTTCTTT

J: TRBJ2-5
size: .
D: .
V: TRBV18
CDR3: CASSPMDGQSQETQYF
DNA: TGTGCCAGCTCACCTATGGACGGGCAATCCCAAGAGACCCAGTACTTC

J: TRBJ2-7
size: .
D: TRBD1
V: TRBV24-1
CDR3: CATSELPRGLSYEQYF
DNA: TGTGCCACCAGTGAGCTTCCCAGGGGGCTGTCCTACGAGCAGTACTTC

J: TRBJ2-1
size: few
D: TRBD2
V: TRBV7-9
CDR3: CASSFVAGGPNEQFF
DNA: TGTGCCAGCAGCTTTGTTGCGGGAGGGCCAAATGAGCAGTTCTTC